In its sample, the clone carrying this TCR beta chain was seen a few times. Authors' analysis steps: Counts of nucleated cells, estimated from reference gene primer amplification, were obtained. Sequencing used immunoSEQ multiplex PCR; TCRdb keeps in-frame clones, though not all of them. The D gene and trimming were derived from the DNA, and the V and J assignments and clone size from that table. The sample carries about 150,000 clones, 75% to 85% recorded once. This record comes from a study of blood T cell repertoires in COVID-19. Study as a whole: Samples representing acute and convalescent COVID-19 were sourced from the United States, Italy and Spain. Sources were T cells, B-cell-depleted T cells, or PBMCs; the material itself was cDNA or gDNA.

The CDR3 covers 15 residues. Per germline, CDR1 MNHEY and CDR2 SMNVEV (reference sequence). V was shortened by 1 base and J by 4 bases, with 10 bases between the two germline ends. V and J are TRBV27 and TRBJ1-4; D gene uncertain. This TCR derives from a woman aged 45 to 65 in a cohort sampled during active or convalescent COVID-19. The sequenced sample was peripheral blood. As DNA, the CDR3 is TGTGCCAGCAGTTTATGGTACGGTAGTAATGAAAAACTGTTTTTT. It codes for CASSLWYGSNEKLFF.